This TCR beta chain originates from a study of blood T cell repertoires in COVID-19 (dated by TCRdb to 2018 to 2021). For the study in its entirety: Samples from collaborators originated in the United States, Italy and Spain and spanned both the acute and convalescent phases of COVID-19. The material from the prospective study consisted of cDNA or gDNA derived from T cells, B-cell-depleted T cells, or PBMCs. Subjects who had been exposed to COVID-19, were actively infected with it, or had recovered from it provided the deeply sampled blood TCRbeta repertoires that made up the dataset. The repertoires were released in a freely available public database intended as a resource for research on the immune response to SARS-CoV-2. Samples came from the ongoing ImmuneRACE study (first 160 participants) plus 1,254 subjects from 6 global collaborators. A de-identified subject ID, COVID-19 status, age in years and sex were almost always included in the sample metadata. Where HLA class I and class II types were available, the types were taken from metadata supplied by the sample provider, not from assay-based typing. General study outcomes and caveats: Clinical and demographic metadata were provided uncurated, with the amount varying by source and participant.

TCRbeta CDR3 regions were amplified from genomic DNA by means of the immunoSEQ Assay, a bias-controlled multiplex PCR. Per the source publication's procedure: The number of nucleated cells in each sample was estimated from the amplification of reference gene primers within the assay. To quantify the absolute abundance of each unique TCRbeta CDR3 rearrangement, sequence reads were collapsed and filtered. For each sample, productive Simpson clonality was calculated as the square root of Simpson's diversity index over productive rearrangements. Drawn from immuneACCESS, this table holds only the in-frame rearrangements with V and J called that TCRdb kept. Clones are partly lost; checked studies trace under half to an unresolved V gene and leave the rest unexplained. The D gene and trimming were derived from the DNA, and the V and J assignments and clone size from that table. The sample table records just under 45,000 clones; approximately 88% of these occur just once. The top ten clonotypes cover approximately 1.3% of the sample.

Each collaborating institution followed its own protocols to collect whole blood in K2EDTA tubes. For TCRbeta analysis, collaborators shipped samples in one of three forms: frozen whole blood, isolated PBMCs, or DNA extracted from either of those sample types. Comments on this clone: The specificity of this receptor is unknown. Per-nucleotide qualities are absent, and no much larger clonotype sits a single base away.

Germline trimming: 4 bases from V, 1 base from J; junction bases outside gene matches: 8. The CDR3 measures 15 amino acids from cysteine to phenylalanine. Of the read, only the CDR3 DNA is kept; its 45 bases are in frame from base 1. Based on the germline V gene, the CDR1 and CDR2 sequences are SGHDT and YYEEEE. Specimen: peripheral blood. The receptor comes from a woman in her 40s with acute or convalescent COVID-19. The chain is assembled from TRBV5-6 and TRBJ2-7, and TRBD1 matches 7 of the central bases. At the DNA level, the sequence is TGTGCCAGCAGCCCGGTGGGACAGTTTTCCTACGAGCAGTACTTC. Its translation reads: CASSPVGQFSYEQYF.